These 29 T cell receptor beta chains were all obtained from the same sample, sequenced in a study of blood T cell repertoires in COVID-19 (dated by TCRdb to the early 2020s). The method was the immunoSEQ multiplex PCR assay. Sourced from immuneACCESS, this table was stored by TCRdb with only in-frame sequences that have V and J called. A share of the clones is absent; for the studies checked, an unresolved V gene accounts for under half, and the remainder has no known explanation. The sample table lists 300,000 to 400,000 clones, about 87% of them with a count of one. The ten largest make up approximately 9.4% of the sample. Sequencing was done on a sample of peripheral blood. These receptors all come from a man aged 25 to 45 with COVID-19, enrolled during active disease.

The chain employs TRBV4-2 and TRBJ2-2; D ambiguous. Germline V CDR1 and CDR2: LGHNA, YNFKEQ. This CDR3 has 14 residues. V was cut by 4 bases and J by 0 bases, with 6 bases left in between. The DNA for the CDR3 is TGTGCCAGCAGCCTCTACTCGAACACCGGGGAGCTGTTTTTT. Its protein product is CASSLYSNTGELFF.

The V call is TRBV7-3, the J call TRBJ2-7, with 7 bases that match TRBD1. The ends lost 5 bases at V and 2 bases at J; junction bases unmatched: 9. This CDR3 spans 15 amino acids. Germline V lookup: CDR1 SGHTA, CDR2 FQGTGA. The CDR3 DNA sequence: TGTGCCAGCAGCGTTTCCGGGACAGTCCCCTACGAGCAGTACTTC. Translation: CASSVSGTVPYEQYF.

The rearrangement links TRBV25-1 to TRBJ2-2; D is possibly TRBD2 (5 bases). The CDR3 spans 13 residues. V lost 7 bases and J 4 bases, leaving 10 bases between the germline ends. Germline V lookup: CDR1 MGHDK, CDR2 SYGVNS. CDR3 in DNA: TGTGCCAGCAATCAGGACTTCACCGGGGAGCTGTTTTTT. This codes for CASNQDFTGELFF. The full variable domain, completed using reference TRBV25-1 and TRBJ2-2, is EADIYQTPRYLVIGTGKKITLECSQTMGHDKMYWYQQDPGMELHLIHYSYGVNSTEKGDLSSESTVSRIRTEHFPLTLESARPSHTSQYLCASNQDFTGELFFGEGSRLTVL.

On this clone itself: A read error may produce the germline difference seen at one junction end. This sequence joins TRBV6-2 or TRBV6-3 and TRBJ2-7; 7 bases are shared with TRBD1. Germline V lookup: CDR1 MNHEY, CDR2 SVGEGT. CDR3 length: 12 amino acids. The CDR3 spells CASSYFGTAKDF. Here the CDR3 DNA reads TGTGCCAGCAGTTACTTCGGGACAGCGAAAGACTTC.

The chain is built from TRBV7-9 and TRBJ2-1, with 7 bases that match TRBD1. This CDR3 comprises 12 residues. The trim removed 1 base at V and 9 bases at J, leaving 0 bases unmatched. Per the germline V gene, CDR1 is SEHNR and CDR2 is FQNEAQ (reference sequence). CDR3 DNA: TGTGCCAGCAGCTTAGAGGGGGCTGAGCAGTTCTTC. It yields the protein CASSLEGAEQFF.

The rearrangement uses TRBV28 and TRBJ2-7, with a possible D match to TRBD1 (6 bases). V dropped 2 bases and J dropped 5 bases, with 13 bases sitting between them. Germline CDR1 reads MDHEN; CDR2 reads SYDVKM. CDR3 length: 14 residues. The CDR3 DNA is TGTGCCAGCAGTTTAGCGCAGGGGCCCCACGAGCAGTACTTC. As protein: CASSLAQGPHEQYF. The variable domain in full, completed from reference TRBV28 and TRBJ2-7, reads DVKVTQSSRYLVKRTGEKVFLECVQDMDHENMFWYRQDPGLGLRLIYFSYDVKMKEKGDIPEGYSVSREKKERFSLILESASTNQTSMYLCASSLAQGPHEQYFGPGTRLTVT.

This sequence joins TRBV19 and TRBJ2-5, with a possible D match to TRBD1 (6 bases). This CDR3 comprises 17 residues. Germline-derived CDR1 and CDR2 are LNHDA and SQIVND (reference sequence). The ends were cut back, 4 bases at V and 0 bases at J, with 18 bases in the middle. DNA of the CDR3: TGTGCCAGTAGTACCCGTTTGGTCAGGGGACACCAAGAGACCCAGTACTTC. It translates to CASSTRLVRGHQETQYF.

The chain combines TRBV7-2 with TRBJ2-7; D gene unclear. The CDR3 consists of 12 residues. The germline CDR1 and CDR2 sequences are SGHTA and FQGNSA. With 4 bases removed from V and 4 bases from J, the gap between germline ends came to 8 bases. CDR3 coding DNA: TGTGCCAGCAGCTCGCCAGGATACGAGCAGTACTTC. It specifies CASSSPGYEQYF.

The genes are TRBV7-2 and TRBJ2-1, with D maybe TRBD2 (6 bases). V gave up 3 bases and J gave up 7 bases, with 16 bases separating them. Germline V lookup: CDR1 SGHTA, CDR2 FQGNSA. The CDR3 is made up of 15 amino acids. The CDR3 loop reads CASSFPGGMKNEQFF. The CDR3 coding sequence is TGTGCCAGCAGCTTTCCCGGCGGGATGAAGAATGAGCAGTTCTTC.

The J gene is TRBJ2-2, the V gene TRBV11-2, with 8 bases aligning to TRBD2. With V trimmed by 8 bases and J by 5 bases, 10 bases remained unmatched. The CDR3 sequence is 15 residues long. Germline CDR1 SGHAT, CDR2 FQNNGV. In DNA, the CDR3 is TGTGCCAGCGAGGCCCGGGGGGGTCCAACCGGGGAGCTGTTTTTT. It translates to CASEARGGPTGELFF.

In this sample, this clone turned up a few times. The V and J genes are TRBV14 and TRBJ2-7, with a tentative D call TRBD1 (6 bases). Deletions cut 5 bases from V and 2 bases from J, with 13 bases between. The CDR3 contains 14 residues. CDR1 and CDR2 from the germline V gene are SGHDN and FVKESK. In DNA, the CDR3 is TGTGCCAGCAGCTACTGGGACAAGGCCTACGAGCAGTACTTC. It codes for CASSYWDKAYEQYF. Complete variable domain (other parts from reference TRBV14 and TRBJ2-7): EAGVTQFPSHSVIEKGQTVTLRCDPISGHDNLYWYRRVMGKEIKFLLHFVKESKQDESGMPNNRFLAERTGGTYSTLKVQPAELEDSGVYFCASSYWDKAYEQYFGPGTRLTVT.

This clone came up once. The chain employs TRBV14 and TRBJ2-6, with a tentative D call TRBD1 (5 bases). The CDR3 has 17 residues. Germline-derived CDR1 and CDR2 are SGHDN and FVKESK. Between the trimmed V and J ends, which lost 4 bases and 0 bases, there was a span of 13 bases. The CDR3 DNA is TGTGCCAGCAGCCTATTTACAGGTTCCTCTGGGGCCAACGTCCTGACTTTC. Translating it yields CASSLFTGSSGANVLTF. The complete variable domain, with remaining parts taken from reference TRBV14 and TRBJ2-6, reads EAGVTQFPSHSVIEKGQTVTLRCDPISGHDNLYWYRRVMGKEIKFLLHFVKESKQDESGMPNNRFLAERTGGTYSTLKVQPAELEDSGVYFCASSLFTGSSGANVLTFGAGSRLTVL.

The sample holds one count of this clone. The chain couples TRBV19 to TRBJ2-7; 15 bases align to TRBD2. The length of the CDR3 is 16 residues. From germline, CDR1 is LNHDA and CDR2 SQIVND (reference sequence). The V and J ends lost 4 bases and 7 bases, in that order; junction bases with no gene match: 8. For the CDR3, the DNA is TGTGCCAGTAGTACCCGCGGGACTAGCGGGAGGCAGGAGCAGTACTTC. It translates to CASSTRGTSGRQEQYF.

The CDR3 DNA reads TGTGCCAGCAGTATGTCCGGGGGTGCGGGGCCCCAGCATTTT. This gives the protein CASSMSGGAGPQHF. This chain links TRBV28 with TRBJ1-5; D is possibly TRBD1 (5 bases). This CDR3 comprises 14 residues. The germline V gene has CDR1 MDHEN and CDR2 SYDVKM. V was trimmed by 5 bases and J by 9 bases, leaving 17 bases between them.

The CDR3 DNA is TGTGCCAGCTCAACTCGGACACTGAGCTCCTACGAGCAGTACTTC. As protein: CASSTRTLSSYEQYF. This chain links TRBV18 with TRBJ2-7, with TRBD1 as a possible D gene (5 bases). This CDR3 has 15 residues. The V gene lost 5 bases and the J gene lost 0 bases, with 14 bases spanning the gap. Germline CDR1 is KGHSH and CDR2 is LQKENI.

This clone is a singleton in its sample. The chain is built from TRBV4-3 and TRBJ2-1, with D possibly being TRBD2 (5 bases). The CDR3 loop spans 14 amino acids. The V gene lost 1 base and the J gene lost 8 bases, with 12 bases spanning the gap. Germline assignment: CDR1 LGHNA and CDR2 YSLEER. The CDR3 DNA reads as TGCGCCAGCAGCCAAGTTCGGGAAGGCGATGAGCAGTTCTTC. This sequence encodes CASSQVREGDEQFF.

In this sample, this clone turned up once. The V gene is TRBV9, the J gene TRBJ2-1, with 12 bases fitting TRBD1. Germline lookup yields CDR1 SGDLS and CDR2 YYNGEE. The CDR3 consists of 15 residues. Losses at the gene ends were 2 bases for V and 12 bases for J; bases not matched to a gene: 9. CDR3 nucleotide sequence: TGTGCCAGCAGCGTGACGGGACAGGGGGCAGTCGGGCAGTTCTTC. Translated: CASSVTGQGAVGQFF.

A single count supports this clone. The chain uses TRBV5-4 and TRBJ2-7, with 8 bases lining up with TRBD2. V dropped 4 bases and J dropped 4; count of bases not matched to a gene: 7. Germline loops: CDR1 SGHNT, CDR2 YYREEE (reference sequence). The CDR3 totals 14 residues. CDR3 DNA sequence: TGTGCCAGCAGCCTGAACCGGGAGGGATACGAGCAGTACTTC. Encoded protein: CASSLNREGYEQYF.

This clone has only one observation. CDR3 region: CASSSLPQVAYGYTF. CDR3 coding DNA: TGTGCCAGCAGCTCCCTCCCGCAGGTTGCCTATGGCTACACCTTC. The gene calls are TRBV7-2 and TRBJ1-2; unclear D gene. Between the trimmed V and J ends, which lost 4 bases and 4 bases, there was a span of 16 bases. CDR1 and CDR2 (germline): SGHTA, FQGNSA. CDR3 length: 15 residues.

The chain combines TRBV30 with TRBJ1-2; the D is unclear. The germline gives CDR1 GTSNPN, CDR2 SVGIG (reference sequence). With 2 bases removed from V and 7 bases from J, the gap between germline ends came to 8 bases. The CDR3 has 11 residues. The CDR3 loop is CAWSHGGGYTF. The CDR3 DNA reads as TGTGCCTGGAGTCACGGTGGTGGCTACACCTTC.

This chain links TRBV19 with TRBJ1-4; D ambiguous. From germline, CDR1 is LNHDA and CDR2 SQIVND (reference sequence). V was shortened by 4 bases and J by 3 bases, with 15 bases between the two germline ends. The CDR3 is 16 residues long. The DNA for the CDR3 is TGTGCCAGTAGTACGGCCCGGGCGGGCTCTAATGAAAAACTGTTTTTT. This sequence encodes CASSTARAGSNEKLFF.

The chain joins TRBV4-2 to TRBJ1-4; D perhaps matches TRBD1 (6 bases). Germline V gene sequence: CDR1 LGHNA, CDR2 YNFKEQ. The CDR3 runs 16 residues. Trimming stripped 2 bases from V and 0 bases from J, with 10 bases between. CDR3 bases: TGTGCCAGCAGCCAACCAGGGGCCTCAACTAATGAAAAACTGTTTTTT. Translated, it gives CASSQPGASTNEKLFF.

This CDR3 reads CASSRIGQETFFTSTDTQYF. The CDR3 coding sequence is TGTGCCAGCAGCCGTATTGGACAGGAAACATTCTTCACTAGCACAGATACGCAGTATTTT. The chain is built from TRBV7-3 and TRBJ2-3; 7 bases align to TRBD1. J lost 0 bases, V lost 5 bases, and 20 bases had no gene match. Germline CDR1 reads SGHTA; CDR2 reads FQGTGA. The CDR3 length is 20 residues.

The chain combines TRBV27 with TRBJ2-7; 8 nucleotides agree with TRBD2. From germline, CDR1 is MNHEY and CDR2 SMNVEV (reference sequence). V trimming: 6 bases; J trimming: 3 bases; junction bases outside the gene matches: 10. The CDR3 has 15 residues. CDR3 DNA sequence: TGTGCCAGCAGGATTGGGGCGGGAGGCATCTACGAGCAGTACTTC. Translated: CASRIGAGGIYEQYF.

The CDR3 nucleotides read TGCGCCAGCAGCCAAGCGGGAAAGTATGGTGAGCAGTTCTTC. Amino acid sequence: CASSQAGKYGEQFF. V and J are TRBV4-1 and TRBJ2-1; D may be TRBD2 (5 bases). The ends were cut back, 1 base at V and 9 bases at J, with 13 bases in the middle. There are 14 residues in the CDR3. Germline V gene sequence: CDR1 MGHRA, CDR2 YSYEKL.

CDR3 region: CASSLTVVTEAFF. The CDR3 nucleotides read TGTGCCAGCAGCCTAACGGTGGTCACTGAAGCTTTCTTT. The V and J genes are TRBV11-2 and TRBJ1-1; D call uncertain. Trimming left V 5 bases short and J 4 bases short, with 11 bases between. The germline gives CDR1 SGHAT, CDR2 FQNNGV. The CDR3 runs 13 residues.

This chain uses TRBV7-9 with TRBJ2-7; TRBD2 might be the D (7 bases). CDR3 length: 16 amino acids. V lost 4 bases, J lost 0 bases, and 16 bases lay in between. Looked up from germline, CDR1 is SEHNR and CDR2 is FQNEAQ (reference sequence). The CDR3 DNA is TGTGCCAGCAGCTCCTGGGGGGGGCTGAGCTCCTACGAGCAGTACTTC. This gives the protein CASSSWGGLSSYEQYF.

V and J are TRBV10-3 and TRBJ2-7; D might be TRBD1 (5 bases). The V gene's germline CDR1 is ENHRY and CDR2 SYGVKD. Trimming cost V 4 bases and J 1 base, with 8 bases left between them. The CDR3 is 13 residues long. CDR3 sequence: CAISAQGSYEQYF. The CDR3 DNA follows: TGTGCCATCAGTGCGCAGGGATCCTACGAGCAGTACTTC.

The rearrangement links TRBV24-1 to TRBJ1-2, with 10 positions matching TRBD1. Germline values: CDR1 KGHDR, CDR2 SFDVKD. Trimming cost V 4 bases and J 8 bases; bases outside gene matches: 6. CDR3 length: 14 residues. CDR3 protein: CATSEPTTGGGYTF. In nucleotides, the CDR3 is TGTGCCACCAGTGAACCAACGACAGGGGGCGGCTACACCTTC.